Presented here are 9 T cell receptor beta chains from one specimen sequenced in a study of regulatory T cells in long-lasting Graves disease. The TCR beta library used iRepertoire HTBI primers with Arm-PCR amplification of CDR3. TCRdb passed the multiplex PCR reads through MiXCR, listing each CDR3 protein once. The sample has fewer than 450,000 distinct CDR3 sequences; about a quarter are singletons. Stated time point: persistent/refractory GD, antithyroid drugs over 5 years with positive TRAb. The TCR library was made from RNA that had been extracted from PBMCs in TRIzol. The material was peripheral blood mononuclear cells (PBMCs), obtained when the disease was refractory, from a patient treated with antithyroid drugs. These receptors all come from a female donor with Graves disease.

The chain combines TRBV28 with TRBJ2-5, with 7 bases fitting TRBD1. CDR1 is MDHEN, CDR2 SYDVKM, per germline. CDR3 size: 16 residues. Germline trimming cut 4 bases from V and 1 base from J; bases unmatched to any gene: 9. The CDR3 nucleotides read TGTGCCAGCAGTTCCCCAGGGGGACAGACCCAAGAGACCCAGTACTTC. The encoded protein is CASSSPGGQTQETQYF.

As regards this clonotype: With a much larger clone just one base away, this may be a read error. The rearrangement uses TRBV25-1 and TRBJ1-2; maybe TRBD1 (6 bases). Germline V gene lookup returns CDR1 MGHDK and CDR2 SYGVNS. This CDR3 contains 13 residues. Trimming left V 5 bases short and J 10 bases short, with 17 bases between. The CDR3 DNA reads TGTGCCAGCAGTTTCGGCAGGGGTTACGACTACACCTTC. Protein product: CASSFGRGYDYTF.

This clonotype appeared a few times. The chain couples TRBV6-5 to TRBJ1-2; D remains unclear. CDR1 is MNHEY, CDR2 SVGAGI, per germline. Trimming removed 0 bases from V and 4 bases from J, with 12 bases in between. The length of the CDR3 is 15 residues. The CDR3 sequence is CASSYSKASIYGYTF. Written as DNA, the CDR3 is TGTGCCAGCAGTTACTCGAAGGCCAGTATCTATGGCTACACCTTC.

This clonotype was recorded a few times. This chain uses TRBV20-1 with TRBJ1-1; no clear D gene. CDR1 DFQATT and CDR2 SNEGSKA come from the germline V gene (reference sequence). The CDR3 is 11 residues long. V was pared by 3 bases and J by 7 bases, with 9 bases between. CDR3 region: CSASSWGEAFF. The CDR3 bases are TGCAGTGCTAGCAGCTGGGGTGAAGCTTTCTTT.

V usage is TRBV28 and J usage is TRBJ1-1, with 7 bases matching TRBD1. Looked up from germline, CDR1 is MDHEN and CDR2 is SYDVKM. The CDR3 consists of 14 residues. The junction had 6 bases not matched to a gene; V was cut back by 5 bases and J by 3 bases. CDR3 sequence (DNA): TGTGCCAGCAGTCCGCCCCAGGGGGACACTGAAGCTTTCTTT. It codes for CASSPPQGDTEAFF.

With regard to this clonotype: Only one base separates this from a far larger clonotype, so it likely reflects a read error. The chain employs TRBV27 and TRBJ1-5; TRBD1 matches 9 bases. Germline-derived CDR1 and CDR2 are MNHEY and SMNVEV (reference sequence). The CDR3 has 14 amino acids. Trimming at V came to 5 bases and at J to 5 bases, leaving 4 bases not matched to a gene. CDR3 nucleotide sequence: TGTGCCAGCAGTGTGCGACAGGGGGATCAGCCCCAGCATTTT. Its protein is CASSVRQGDQPQHF.

The sample holds one count of this clonotype. This chain links TRBV7-2 with TRBJ2-7; D remains unclear. V was pared by 1 base and J by 2 bases, with 9 bases between. Looked up from germline, CDR1 is SGHTA and CDR2 is FQGNSA. This CDR3 is built from 14 residues. CDR3 coding DNA: TGTGCCAGCAGCTTAGTGACCAAACCCTACGAGCAGTACTTC. Translating it yields CASSLVTKPYEQYF.

Note on this clonotype: At one end, the junction sequence differs from germline, possibly due to a read error. The V and J genes are TRBV7-2 and TRBJ1-1; D not resolved. CDR3 size: 15 residues. The V gene's germline CDR1 is SGHTA and CDR2 FQGNSA. CDR3 in DNA: TGCGCCAGCAGCCAAGCGGTGAAGGTGAACACTGAAGCTTTCTTT. Protein sequence: CASSQAVKVNTEAFF.

This clonotype came up many times. The V gene is TRBV2, the J gene TRBJ2-6; D possibly corresponds to TRBD2 (5 bases). The CDR3 runs to 15 residues. V was clipped by 3 bases and J by 0 bases, with 6 bases between them. Germline values: CDR1 SNHLY, CDR2 FYNNEI. CDR3 sequence reads: CASSDGISGANVLTF. CDR3 DNA sequence: TGTGCCAGCAGTGACGGGATCTCTGGGGCCAACGTCCTGACTTTC.